This paragraph reports one T cell receptor beta chain. The sample is drawn from a study of blood T cell repertoires in COVID-19. Study-level information: Sites in the United States, Italy and Spain provided acute and convalescent COVID-19 samples. T cells, B-cell-depleted T cells, or PBMCs supplied cDNA or gDNA.

The junction had 6 bases not matched to a gene; V was cut back by 5 bases and J by 5 bases. Germline V gene data show CDR1 as SGHRS and CDR2 as YFSETQ. CDR3 length equals 17 residues. Those enrolled in Seattle joined during active infection and were followed longitudinally afterward. Original analysis: The authors estimated nucleated cell counts from reference gene primer amplification. The protocol was immunoSEQ multiplex PCR, while the TCRdb copy is restricted to in-frame clones and leaves out a portion. V and J calls and clone size come straight from that table; D and trimming were deduced from the DNA. The sample carries around 310,000 clones, nearly 90% recorded once.

This clonotype was sampled from a woman between 40 and 50 years old with COVID-19, enrolled during active disease. Sequencing was done on a sample of peripheral blood. V and J are TRBV5-1 and TRBJ2-2, with 16 bases identical to TRBD2. The CDR3 protein is CASSYPGLAGGTGELFF. CDR3 in DNA: TGCGCCAGCAGTTATCCGGGACTAGCGGGAGGGACCGGGGAGCTGTTTTTT.